This is a list of T cell receptor beta chains from one sample in a study of CD8 T cells in ankylosing spondylitis. Via MiXCR, TCRdb re-called the 5' RACE reads, giving one row per CDR3 protein. The sample contains about 480,000 distinct CDR3 sequences, 15% to 20% of which appear only once. Sequenced input: blood, either unsorted or a sorted T cell fraction (not recorded which). Receptors were obtained from a male donor with ankylosing spondylitis. CDR3s include the opening cysteine and the closing phenylalanine or tryptophan. The D gene is left open where the match is weak. Rows may omit the clone size; those that give it use once, few, many or a size class.

V	size	J	D	DNA	CDR3
TRBV7-2	.	TRBJ2-4	TRBD2	TGTGCCAGCAGTCGTCCCCCCTTTGCGGGGGGGATAGGTAGGAGAGCCAAAAACATTCAGTACTTC	CASSRPPFAGGIGRRAKNIQYF
TRBV5-6	.	TRBJ2-2	TRBD1	TGTGCCAGCAGCTTGTGGGACAGGACGAACACCGGGGAGCTGTTTTTT	CASSLWDRTNTGELFF
TRBV24-1	many	TRBJ2-3	TRBD2	TGTGCCACCAGTGATCGCCGACTAGCGGGAGGGGTCACAGATACGCAGTATTTT	CATSDRRLAGGVTDTQYF
TRBV5-1	.	TRBJ2-1	TRBD2	TGCGCCAGCAGCTGGTCTAGCGGGGGGGCCTCCTACAATGAGCAGTTCTTC	CASSWSSGGASYNEQFF
TRBV12-3/TRBV12-4	many	TRBJ2-3	TRBD1	TGTGCCAGCAGCCGCGGACAGGGAAGCACAGATACGCAGTATTTT	CASSRGQGSTDTQYF
TRBV5-5	few	TRBJ2-7	TRBD1	TGTGCCAGCAGCTTGTCCCAGGGGGCTTGGTACGAGCAGTACTTC	CASSLSQGAWYEQYF
TRBV5-6	.	TRBJ1-2	TRBD1	TGTGCCAGCAGCTCACAGGGGAGGAGCGGATATGGCTACACCTTC	CASSSQGRSGYGYTF
TRBV7-3	.	TRBJ1-2	.	TGTGCCAGCAGCTTAACTGGGACGGAGTATGGCTACACCTTC	CASSLTGTEYGYTF
TRBV5-1	few	TRBJ2-5	TRBD2	TGCGCCAGCAGCAAGCGGGGGGAAGAGACCCAGTACTTC	CASSKRGEETQYF
TRBV10-3	.	TRBJ1-1	.	TGTGCCATCAGTGATCCGGGACGGGCGAACACTGAAGCTTTCTTT	CAISDPGRANTEAFF
TRBV7-9	few	TRBJ1-6	TRBD1	TGTGCCAGCAGCTTCGACAGGGGCTATAATTCACCCCTCCACTTT	CASSFDRGYNSPLHF
TRBV12-3/TRBV12-4	.	TRBJ2-7	TRBD1	TGTGCCAGCAGCCTGACAGGGGAAACCTACGAGCAGTACTTC	CASSLTGETYEQYF
TRBV7-6	few	TRBJ1-4	.	TGTGCCAGCAGCCTTACAACAGCCCCCAATGAAAAACTGTTTTTT	CASSLTTAPNEKLFF
TRBV9	.	TRBJ2-1	.	TGTGCCAGCAGCGTAAGCCCCTGGGACGAGAATGAGCAGTTCTTC	CASSVSPWDENEQFF
TRBV20-1	.	TRBJ2-1	TRBD2	TGCAGTGCTGCCCGACTAGCGGGAGGGCGTAATGAGCAGTTCTTC	CSAARLAGGRNEQFF
TRBV6-5	many	TRBJ2-3	.	TGTGCCAGCAGTTACGGGATGGAGGGGGCATTTAATACGCAGTATTTT	CASSYGMEGAFNTQYF
TRBV20-1	few	TRBJ1-5	TRBD1	TGCAGTGCTACCAGGACAGGGGTTAGCAATCAGCCCCAGCAATTT	CSATRTGVSNQPQQF
TRBV3-1	many	TRBJ1-2	.	TGTGCCAGCAGCCTTACAGGTTACGGCTACACCTTC	CASSLTGYGYTF
TRBV25-1	few	TRBJ1-6	.	TGTGCCAGCAGTGGAGGGGCCTCTAATTCACCCCTCCACTTT	CASSGGASNSPLHF
TRBV20-1	once	TRBJ2-2	TRBD2	TGCAGTGCTAGCGGATCTAGCGGGAGGGAAACGAACACCGGGGAGCTGTTTTTT	CSASGSSGRETNTGELFF
TRBV5-1	.	TRBJ2-5	.	TGCGCCAGCAGCTTCGGGACAAACAAAGAGACCCAGTACTTC	CASSFGTNKETQYF
TRBV18	few	TRBJ1-1	.	TGTGCCAGCTCACCTCTGCCCCAGCAGAACACTGAAGCTTTCTTT	CASSPLPQQNTEAFF
TRBV5-1	many	TRBJ2-1	.	TGCGCCAGCAGCTTGCAGACTAGCTCCTACAATGAGCAGTTCTTC	CASSLQTSSYNEQFF
TRBV7-2	.	TRBJ1-2	.	TGTGCCAGCAGCCCCTACAAGGCTAACTATGGCTACACCTTC	CASSPYKANYGYTF
TRBV6-1	.	TRBJ1-2	.	TGTGCCAGCAGCCCCGGTCTGAGGGATGGCTACACCTTC	CASSPGLRDGYTF
TRBV20-1	once	TRBJ2-1	.	TGCAGTGCACCCAGCGTGCGGGAAGGCTCCTACAATGAGCAGTTCTTC	CSAPSVREGSYNEQFF
TRBV2	.	TRBJ2-1	.	TGTGCCAGCAGTGCTGAGTCCTACAATGAGCAGTTCTTC	CASSAESYNEQFF
TRBV5-1	.	TRBJ2-1	TRBD2	TGCGCCAGCAGCTTGGCTGGTACGGCGGGGGGGCTAAATGAGCAGTTCTTC	CASSLAGTAGGLNEQFF
TRBV3-1	.	TRBJ2-5	TRBD2	TGTGCCAGCTCCCCCGGGACTAGGGACCAAGAGACCCAGTACTTC	CASSPGTRDQETQYF
TRBV7-2	many	TRBJ2-3	TRBD2	TGTGCCAGCAGCTGGAGGAGCGGGGGGGCCTCAGATACGCAGTATTTT	CASSWRSGGASDTQYF
TRBV6-5	.	TRBJ1-1	TRBD1	TGTGCCAGCAGTTTCGCCGGGACAGGGGTTTGGACTGAAGCTTTCTTT	CASSFAGTGVWTEAFF
TRBV7-2	.	TRBJ1-2	TRBD1	TGTGCCAGCAGCCGTCAGGGACAGAACTATGGCTACACCTTC	CASSRQGQNYGYTF
TRBV20-1	.	TRBJ2-1	TRBD2	TGCAGTGCTAGAGGTGTGGTAGGGACTAGCGGCAATGAGCAGTTCTTC	CSARGVVGTSGNEQFF
TRBV25-1	.	TRBJ1-2	.	TGTGCCAGCAGTGAATCCCCCGGGGGTCGGTATGGCTACACCTTC	CASSESPGGRYGYTF
TRBV13	few	TRBJ1-6	TRBD1	TGTGCCAGCAGCGAGGGACAGGGGTACAATTCACCCCTCCACTTT	CASSEGQGYNSPLHF
TRBV28	.	TRBJ1-2	.	TGTGCCAGCAGTTGGACCGCTACTTATGGCTACACCTTC	CASSWTATYGYTF
TRBV10-3	few	TRBJ2-5	.	TGTGCCATCAGTGAGGGGGGCGGGTTGGAGACCCAGTACTTC	CAISEGGGLETQYF
TRBV5-1	.	TRBJ2-7	.	TGCGCCAGCGCCCAGGGGGGGGGCGAGCAGTACTTC	CASAQGGGEQYF
TRBV6-2/TRBV6-3	.	TRBJ2-5	TRBD2	TGTGCCAGCAGTCAAAACCTAGCGGGCGAAGAGACCCAGTACTTC	CASSQNLAGEETQYF
TRBV30	.	TRBJ1-2	TRBD1	TGTGCCTGGGCTGGCCTTGGGACAGGGGAAGGCTACACCTTC	CAWAGLGTGEGYTF
TRBV7-8	.	TRBJ2-1	TRBD2	TGTGCCAGCAGCTTAGCGCCGGGACTAGCGGGAAGGCGAACCAATGAGCAGTTCTTC	CASSLAPGLAGRRTNEQFF
TRBV14	.	TRBJ1-1	.	TGTGCCAGCAGCCAGTGGTCGGTCATGAACACTGAAGCTTTCTTT	CASSQWSVMNTEAFF